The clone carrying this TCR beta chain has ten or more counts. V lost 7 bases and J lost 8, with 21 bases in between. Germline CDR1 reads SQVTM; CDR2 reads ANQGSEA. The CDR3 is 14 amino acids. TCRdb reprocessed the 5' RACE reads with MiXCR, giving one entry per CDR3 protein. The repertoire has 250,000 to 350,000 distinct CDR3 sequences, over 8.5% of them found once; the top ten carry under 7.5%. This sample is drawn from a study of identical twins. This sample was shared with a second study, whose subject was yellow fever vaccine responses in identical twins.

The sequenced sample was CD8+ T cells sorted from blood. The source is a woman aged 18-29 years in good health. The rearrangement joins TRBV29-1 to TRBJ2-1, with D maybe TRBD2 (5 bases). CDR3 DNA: TGCAGCGCGAATATTTACGGGGTTAGGGATGAGCAGTTCTTC. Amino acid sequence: CSANIYGVRDEQFF.